This paragraph reports one TCR beta chain. Its antigen is not known. These data originate in a study of T cell responses to AZD1222 COVID-19 vaccine. Study-wide findings and caveats: The sample set comprised mostly white British donors with more females, and clonal diversity was possibly underestimated. It was only after the peak T cell response that any repertoires were sampled. Reportedly, close to half of spike-specific TCRs are directed against unmutated variant regions. After two AZD1222 doses, spike-specific TCR breadth and depth rose versus day 0.

Clones were read by immunoSEQ multiplex PCR, and TCRdb kept only the in-frame ones, dropping some. The profile shows roughly 140,000 clones, about 91% of them singletons. The ends lost 0 bases at V and 4 bases at J; junction bases unmatched: 4. Germline loops: CDR1 MNHEY, CDR2 SVGEGT. The CDR3 runs to 15 residues. The input for sequencing was peripheral blood, taken on day 0 of AZD1222 vaccination. V is TRBV6-2 or TRBV6-3 and J is TRBJ1-2; TRBD1 matches at 8 bases. This sequence was found in an adult in good health. CDR3 loop: CASSYSTGVTYGYTF. The CDR3 region has the DNA TGTGCCAGCAGTTACTCGACAGGGGTTACCTATGGCTACACCTTC.